Reported below is one T cell receptor beta chain. The data were taken from a study of shared clonotypes between healthy human individuals. The assay was immunoSEQ multiplex PCR, and TCRdb's table has in-frame clones only and misses some. The sample carries roughly 1,500,000 clones, 98% recorded once. This CDR3 comprises 14 residues. Between the trimmed V and J ends, which lost 5 bases and 6 bases, there was a span of 17 bases. Germline V gives CDR1 SEHNR, CDR2 FQNEAQ (reference sequence). This sequence originates from a man aged 25 to 40 in good health. J is TRBJ2-7 and V is TRBV7-9; no clear D gene. The sequenced sample was naive CD4+ T cells sorted from blood. Subset here: CD45RA+ positively selected. CDR3 region: CASSPGFSPPEQYF. The CDR3 region has the DNA TGTGCCAGCAGCCCCGGGTTCTCACCCCCCGAGCAGTACTTC.